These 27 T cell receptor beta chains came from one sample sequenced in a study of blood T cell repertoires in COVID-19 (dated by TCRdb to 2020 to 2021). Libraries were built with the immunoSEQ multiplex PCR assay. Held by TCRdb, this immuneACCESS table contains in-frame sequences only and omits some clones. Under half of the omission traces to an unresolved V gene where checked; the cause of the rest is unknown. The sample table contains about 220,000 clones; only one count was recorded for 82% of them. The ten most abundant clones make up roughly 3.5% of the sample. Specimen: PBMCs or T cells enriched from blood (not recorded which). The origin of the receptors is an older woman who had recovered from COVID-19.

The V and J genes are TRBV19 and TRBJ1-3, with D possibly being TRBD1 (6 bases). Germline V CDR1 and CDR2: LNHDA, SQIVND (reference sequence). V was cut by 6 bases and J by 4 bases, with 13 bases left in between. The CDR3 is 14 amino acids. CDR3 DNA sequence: TGTGCCAGTAGAGGTGGGGGCACGGGAAACACCATATATTTT. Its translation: CASRGGGTGNTIYF.

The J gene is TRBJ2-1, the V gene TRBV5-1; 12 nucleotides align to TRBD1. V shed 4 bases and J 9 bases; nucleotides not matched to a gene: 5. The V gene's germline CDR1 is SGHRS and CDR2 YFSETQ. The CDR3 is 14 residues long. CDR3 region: CASSTGTGGSEQFF. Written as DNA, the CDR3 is TGCGCCAGCAGCACCGGGACAGGGGGCAGTGAGCAGTTCTTC.

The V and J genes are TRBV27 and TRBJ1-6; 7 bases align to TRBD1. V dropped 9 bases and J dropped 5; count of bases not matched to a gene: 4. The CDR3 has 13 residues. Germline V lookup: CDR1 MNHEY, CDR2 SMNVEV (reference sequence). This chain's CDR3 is CASSTGDNSPLHF. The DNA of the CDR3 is TGTGCCAGTTCCACAGGGGATAATTCACCCCTCCACTTT.

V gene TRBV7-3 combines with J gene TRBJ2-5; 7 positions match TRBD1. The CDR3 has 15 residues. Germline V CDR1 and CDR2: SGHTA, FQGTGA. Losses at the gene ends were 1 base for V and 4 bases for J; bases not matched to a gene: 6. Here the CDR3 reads CASSLRQGIGETQYF. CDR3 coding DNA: TGTGCCAGCAGCTTAAGACAGGGTATAGGAGAGACCCAGTACTTC.

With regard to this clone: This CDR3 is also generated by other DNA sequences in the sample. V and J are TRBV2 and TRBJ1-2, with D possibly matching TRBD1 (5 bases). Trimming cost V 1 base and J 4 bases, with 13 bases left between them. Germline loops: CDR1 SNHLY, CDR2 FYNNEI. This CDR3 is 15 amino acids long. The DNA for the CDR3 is TGTGCCAGCAGTGAAGTGGGGCAGGGAAGCTATGGCTACACCTTC. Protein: CASSEVGQGSYGYTF. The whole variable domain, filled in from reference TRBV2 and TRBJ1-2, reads EPEVTQTPSHQVTQMGQEVILRCVPISNHLYFYWYRQILGQKVEFLVSFYNNEISEKSEIFDDQFSVERPDGSNFTLKIRSTKLEDSAMYFCASSEVGQGSYGYTFGSGTRLTVV.

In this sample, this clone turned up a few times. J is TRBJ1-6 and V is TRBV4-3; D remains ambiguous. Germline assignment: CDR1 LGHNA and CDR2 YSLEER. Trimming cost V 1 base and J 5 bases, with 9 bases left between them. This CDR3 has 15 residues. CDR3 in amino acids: CASSQAAGNNSPLHF. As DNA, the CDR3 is TGCGCCAGCAGCCAAGCCGCAGGCAATAATTCACCCCTCCACTTT.

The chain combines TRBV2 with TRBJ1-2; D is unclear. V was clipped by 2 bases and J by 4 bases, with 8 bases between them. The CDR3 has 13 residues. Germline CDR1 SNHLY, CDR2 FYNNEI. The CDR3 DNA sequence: TGTGCCAGCAGTGAAACGGGAACCTATGGCTACACCTTC. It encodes CASSETGTYGYTF.

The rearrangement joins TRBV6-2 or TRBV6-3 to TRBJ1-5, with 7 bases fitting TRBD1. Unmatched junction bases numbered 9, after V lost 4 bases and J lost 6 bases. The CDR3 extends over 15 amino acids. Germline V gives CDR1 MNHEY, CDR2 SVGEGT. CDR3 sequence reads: CASSSPYRGGQPQHF. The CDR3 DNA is TGTGCCAGCAGTTCGCCTTACAGGGGAGGTCAGCCCCAGCATTTT.

In DNA form, the CDR3 reads TGTGCCACCAGCAGAGCTAACACCGGGGAGCTGTTTTTT. This codes for CATSRANTGELFF. This rearrangement joins TRBV15 to TRBJ2-2; no clear D. Germline V gene lookup returns CDR1 LNHNV and CDR2 YYDKDF (reference sequence). This CDR3 is 13 amino acids long. Trimming stripped 1 base from V and 2 bases from J, with 2 bases between.

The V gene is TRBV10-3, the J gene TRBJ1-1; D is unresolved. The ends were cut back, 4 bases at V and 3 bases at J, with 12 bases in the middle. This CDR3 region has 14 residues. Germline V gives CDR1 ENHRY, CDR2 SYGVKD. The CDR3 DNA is TGTGCCATCAGTGGAACCGCGAAAGACACTGAAGCTTTCTTT. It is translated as CAISGTAKDTEAFF.

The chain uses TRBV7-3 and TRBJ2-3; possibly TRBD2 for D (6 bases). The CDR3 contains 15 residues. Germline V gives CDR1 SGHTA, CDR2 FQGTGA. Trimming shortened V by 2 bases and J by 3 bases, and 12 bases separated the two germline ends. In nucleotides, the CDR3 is TGTGCCAGCAGCTTACGGCAGGGAGGTACAGATACGCAGTATTTT. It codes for CASSLRQGGTDTQYF.

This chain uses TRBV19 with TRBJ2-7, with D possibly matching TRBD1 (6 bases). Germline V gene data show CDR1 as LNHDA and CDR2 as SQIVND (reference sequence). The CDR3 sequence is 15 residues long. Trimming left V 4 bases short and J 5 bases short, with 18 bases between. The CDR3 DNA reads TGTGCCAGTAGTAACCGACAGGCGCTTCGGGACGAGCAGTACTTC. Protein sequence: CASSNRQALRDEQYF.

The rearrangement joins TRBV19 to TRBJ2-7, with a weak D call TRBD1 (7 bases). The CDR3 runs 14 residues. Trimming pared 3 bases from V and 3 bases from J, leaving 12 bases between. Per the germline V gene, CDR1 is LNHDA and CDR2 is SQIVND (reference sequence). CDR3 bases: TGTGCCAGTAGTATGGGCAGGGGGGACTACGAGCAGTACTTC. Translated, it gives CASSMGRGDYEQYF.

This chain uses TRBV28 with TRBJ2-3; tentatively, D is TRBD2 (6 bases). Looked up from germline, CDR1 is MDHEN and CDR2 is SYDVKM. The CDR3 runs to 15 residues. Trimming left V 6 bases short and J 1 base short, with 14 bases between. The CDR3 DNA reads TGTGCCAGCAGCAGCTCGGGACTTGGCACAGATACGCAGTATTTT. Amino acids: CASSSSGLGTDTQYF.

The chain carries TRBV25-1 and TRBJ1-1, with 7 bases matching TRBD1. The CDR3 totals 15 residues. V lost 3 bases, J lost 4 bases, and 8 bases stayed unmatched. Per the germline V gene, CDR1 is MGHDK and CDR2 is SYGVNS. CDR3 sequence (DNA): TGTGCCAGCAGTGATTCTAGGGGGCTGGCCACTGAAGCTTTCTTT. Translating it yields CASSDSRGLATEAFF.

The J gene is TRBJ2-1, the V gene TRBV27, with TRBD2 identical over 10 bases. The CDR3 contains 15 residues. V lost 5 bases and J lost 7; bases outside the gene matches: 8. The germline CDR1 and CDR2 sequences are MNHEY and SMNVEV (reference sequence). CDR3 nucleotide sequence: TGTGCCAGCAGTCCAGCGGGAGGGCCGCGGAATGAGCAGTTCTTC. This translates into CASSPAGGPRNEQFF.

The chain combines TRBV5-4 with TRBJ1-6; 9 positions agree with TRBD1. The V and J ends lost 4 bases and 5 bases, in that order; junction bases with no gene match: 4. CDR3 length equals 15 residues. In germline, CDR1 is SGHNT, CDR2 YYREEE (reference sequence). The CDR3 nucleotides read TGTGCCAGCAGCCGCGGGACAGGGCATAATTCACCCCTCCACTTT. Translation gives CASSRGTGHNSPLHF. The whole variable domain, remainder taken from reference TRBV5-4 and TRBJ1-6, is ETGVTQSPTHLIKTRGQQVTLRCSSQSGHNTVSWYQQALGQGPQFIFQYYREEENGRGNFPPRFSGLQFPNYSSELNVNALELDDSALYLCASSRGTGHNSPLHFGNGTRLTVT.

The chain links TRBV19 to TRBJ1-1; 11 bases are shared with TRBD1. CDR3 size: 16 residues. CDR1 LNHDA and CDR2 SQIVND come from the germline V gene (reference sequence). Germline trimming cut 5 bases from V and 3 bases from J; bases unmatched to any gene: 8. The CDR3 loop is CASSLGQGAGYTEAFF. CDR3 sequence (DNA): TGTGCCAGTAGTTTAGGACAGGGGGCAGGGTACACTGAAGCTTTCTTT.

The CDR3 region is CASMTGFSNQPQHF. CDR3 bases: TGTGCCAGTATGACAGGGTTTAGCAATCAGCCCCAGCATTTT. V gene TRBV5-8 combines with J gene TRBJ1-5, with 7 bases that match TRBD1. V shed 8 bases, J shed 0 bases, and the junction held 5 bases outside the gene matches. Germline CDR1 SGHTS, CDR2 YDEGEE. The CDR3 contains 14 residues. Complete variable domain (other parts from reference TRBV5-8 and TRBJ1-5): EAGVTQSPTHLIKTRGQQATLRCSPISGHTSVYWYQQALGLGLQFLLWYDEGEERNRGNFPPRFSGRQFPNYSSELNVNALELEDSALYLCASMTGFSNQPQHFGDGTRLSIL.

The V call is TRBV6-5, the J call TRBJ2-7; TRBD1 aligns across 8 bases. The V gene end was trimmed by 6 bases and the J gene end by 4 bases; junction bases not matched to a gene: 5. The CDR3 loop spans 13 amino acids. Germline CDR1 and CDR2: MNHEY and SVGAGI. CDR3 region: CASRPGGTYEQYF. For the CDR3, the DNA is TGTGCCAGCAGACCAGGGGGCACATACGAGCAGTACTTC.

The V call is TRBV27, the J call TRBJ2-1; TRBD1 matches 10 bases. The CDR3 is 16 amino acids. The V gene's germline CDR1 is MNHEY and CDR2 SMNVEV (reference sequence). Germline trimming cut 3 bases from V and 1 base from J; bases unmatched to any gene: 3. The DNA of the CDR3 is TGTGCCAGCAGTTTCCTGGACAGGGGGTCCTACAATGAGCAGTTCTTC. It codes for CASSFLDRGSYNEQFF.

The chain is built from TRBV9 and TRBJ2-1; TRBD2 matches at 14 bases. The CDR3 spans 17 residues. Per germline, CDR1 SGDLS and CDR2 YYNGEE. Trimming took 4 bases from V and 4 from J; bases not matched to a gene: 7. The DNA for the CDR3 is TGTGCCAGCAGCTTGACTAGCGGGGGGGGAACGTACAATGAGCAGTTCTTC. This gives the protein CASSLTSGGGTYNEQFF.

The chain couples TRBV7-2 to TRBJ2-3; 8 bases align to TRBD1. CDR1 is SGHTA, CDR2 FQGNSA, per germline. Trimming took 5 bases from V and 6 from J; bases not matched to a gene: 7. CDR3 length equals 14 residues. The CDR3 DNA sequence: TGTGCCAGCAGCCCAAGGACAGGGTTGGATACGCAGTATTTT. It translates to CASSPRTGLDTQYF.

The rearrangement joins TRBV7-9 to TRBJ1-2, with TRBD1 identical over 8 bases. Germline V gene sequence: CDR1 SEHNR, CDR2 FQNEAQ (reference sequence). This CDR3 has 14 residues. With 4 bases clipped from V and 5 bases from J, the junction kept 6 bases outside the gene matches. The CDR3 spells CASSSGQGRYGYTF. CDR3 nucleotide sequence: TGTGCCAGCAGCTCTGGACAGGGAAGGTATGGCTACACCTTC. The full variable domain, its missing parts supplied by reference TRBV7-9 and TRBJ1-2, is DTGVSQNPRHKITKRGQNVTFRCDPISEHNRLYWYRQTLGQGPEFLTYFQNEAQLEKSRLLSDRFSAERPKGSFSTLEIQRTEQGDSAMYLCASSSGQGRYGYTFGSGTRLTVV.

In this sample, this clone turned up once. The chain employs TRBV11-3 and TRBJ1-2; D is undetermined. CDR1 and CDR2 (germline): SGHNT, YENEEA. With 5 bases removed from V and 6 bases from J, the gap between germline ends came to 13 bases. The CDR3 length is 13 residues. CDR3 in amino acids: CASSPRREHGYTF. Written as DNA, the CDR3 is TGTGCCAGCAGCCCCCGAAGGGAGCATGGCTACACCTTC.

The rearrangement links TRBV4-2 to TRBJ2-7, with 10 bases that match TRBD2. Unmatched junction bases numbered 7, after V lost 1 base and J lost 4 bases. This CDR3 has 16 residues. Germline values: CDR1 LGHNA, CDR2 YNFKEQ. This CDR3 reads CASSQARASGSYEQYF. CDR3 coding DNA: TGTGCCAGCAGCCAAGCGAGGGCTAGCGGGAGTTACGAGCAGTACTTC.

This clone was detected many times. As DNA, the CDR3 is TGTGCCAGCAGCGTAGGCGGGCGGCGTAATGAAAAACTGTTTTTT. Translation gives CASSVGGRRNEKLFF. This chain uses TRBV9 with TRBJ1-4; D gene uncertain. Trimming pared 0 bases from V and 4 bases from J, leaving 10 bases between. Germline V gene lookup returns CDR1 SGDLS and CDR2 YYNGEE. This CDR3 has 15 amino acids.